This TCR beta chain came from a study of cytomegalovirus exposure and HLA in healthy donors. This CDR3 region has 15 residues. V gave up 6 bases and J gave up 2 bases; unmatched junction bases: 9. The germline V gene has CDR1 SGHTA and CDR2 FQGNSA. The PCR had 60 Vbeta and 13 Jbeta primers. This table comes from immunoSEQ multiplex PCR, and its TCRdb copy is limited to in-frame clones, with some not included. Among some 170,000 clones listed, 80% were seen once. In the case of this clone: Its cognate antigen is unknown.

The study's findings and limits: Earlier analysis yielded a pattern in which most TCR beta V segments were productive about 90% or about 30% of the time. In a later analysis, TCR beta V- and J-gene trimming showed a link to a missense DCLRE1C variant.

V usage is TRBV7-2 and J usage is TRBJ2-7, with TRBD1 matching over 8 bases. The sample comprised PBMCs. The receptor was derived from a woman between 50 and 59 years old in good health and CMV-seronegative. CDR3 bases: TGTGCCAGCAGTCGATCGGGACAGGTGGCCTACGAGCAGTACTTC. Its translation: CASSRSGQVAYEQYF.